Listed below are T cell receptor beta chains from one sample, sequenced in a study of neurological immune-mediated disorders. TCRdb processed the 5' RACE reads anew with MiXCR; each CDR3 protein has one entry. There are tens of thousands of distinct CDR3 sequences in the sample; over 12% occur only once, and nearly 7% lies in the top ten. The specimen sequenced was PBMCs. The receptors here all came from a woman aged 45-65 years in good health. Each CDR3 is given with its conserved first and last residue.

v_call | cdr3_aa
TRBV28 | CASSLGGGGETQYF
TRBV28 | CASSPIGAASTDTQYF
TRBV12-3/TRBV12-4 | CASSLSVGRRNTIYF
TRBV6-5 | CASSSWTSDEPSTDTQYF
TRBV12-3/TRBV12-4 | CASTPSSYNEQFF
TRBV7-2 | CASSFRGIDYGYTF
TRBV12-3/TRBV12-4 | CASSFRGSISGNTIYF
TRBV5-1 | CASSLVPDSNYGYTF
TRBV5-1 | CASSLDSRQYGYTF
TRBV20-1 | CSAKVGGGEKLFF
TRBV12-3/TRBV12-4 | CASSGTDLFEAFF
TRBV7-6 | CASSLNQPNSGNTIYF
TRBV29-1 | CSVEDDRYNEQFF
TRBV5-1 | CASSLAPLVTGELFF
TRBV28 | CASSPTGTSATYEQYF
TRBV7-2 | CASSLVRGGPWGQFF
TRBV3-1 | CASSQERGRGNTEAFF
TRBV20-1 | CSAREGGRRFVEQYF
TRBV7-9 | CASRGEGANTGELFF
TRBV28 | CASSPSTLAKNIQYF
TRBV2 | CASGYGGASYEQYF
TRBV29-1 | CSVEVYGQGGGGGTEVIF
TRBV29-1 | CSVNRGERANEQFF
TRBV5-1 | CASSLELDSGELFF
TRBV6-5 | CASSLRGKISTDTQYF
TRBV12-3/TRBV12-4 | CATSTLGGRRSPLHF
TRBV27 | CASSWSGGRFEQYF
TRBV21-1 | CASSKGQIYNEQFF